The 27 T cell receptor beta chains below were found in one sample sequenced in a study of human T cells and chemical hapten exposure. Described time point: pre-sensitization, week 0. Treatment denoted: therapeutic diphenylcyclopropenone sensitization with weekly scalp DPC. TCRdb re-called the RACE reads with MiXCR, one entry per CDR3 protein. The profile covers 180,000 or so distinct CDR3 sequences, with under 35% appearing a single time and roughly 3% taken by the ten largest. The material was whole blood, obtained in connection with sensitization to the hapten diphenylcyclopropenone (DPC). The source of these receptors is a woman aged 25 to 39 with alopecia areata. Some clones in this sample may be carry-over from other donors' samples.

The CDR3 region has the DNA TGTGCCAGCAGCTTACCGGGACAAACGCCGGATACGCAGTATTTT. This translates into CASSLPGQTPDTQYF. The V call is TRBV7-9, the J call TRBJ2-3; weak D call: TRBD1 (6 bases). CDR1 is SEHNR and CDR2 is FQNEAQ in the germline V gene (reference sequence). The ends were cut back, 2 bases at V and 6 bases at J, with 15 bases in the middle. The CDR3 loop spans 15 amino acids.

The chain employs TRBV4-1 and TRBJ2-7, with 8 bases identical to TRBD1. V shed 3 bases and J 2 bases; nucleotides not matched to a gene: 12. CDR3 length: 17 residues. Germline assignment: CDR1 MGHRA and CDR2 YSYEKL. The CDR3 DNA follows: TGCGCCAGCAGCCAGGGGTCGCTAAGGACAGGGACCTACGAGCAGTACTTC. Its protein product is CASSQGSLRTGTYEQYF.

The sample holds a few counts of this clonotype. The CDR3 region is CSVTDRVGTEAFF. CDR3 in DNA: TGCAGCGTTACGGACAGGGTGGGAACTGAAGCTTTCTTT. The V gene is TRBV29-1, the J gene TRBJ1-1; 8 nucleotides align to TRBD1. Germline CDR1 is SQVTM and CDR2 is ANQGSEA. The CDR3 runs 13 residues. V shed 5 bases, J shed 5 bases, and the junction held 7 bases outside the gene matches.

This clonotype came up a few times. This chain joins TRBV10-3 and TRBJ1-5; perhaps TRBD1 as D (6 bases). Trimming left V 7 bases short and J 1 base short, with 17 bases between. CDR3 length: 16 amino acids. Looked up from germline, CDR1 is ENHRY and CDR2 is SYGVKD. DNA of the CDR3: TGTGCCATCATACGGGACAAACCAAGCAGCAATCAGCCCCAGCATTTT. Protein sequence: CAIIRDKPSSNQPQHF.

The DNA of the CDR3 is TGTGCCAGCAGCTTCGCACTTAATTCACCCCTCCACTTT. It specifies CASSFALNSPLHF. The chain links TRBV7-6 to TRBJ1-6; no reliable D call. V was shortened by 3 bases and J by 6 bases, with 6 bases between the two germline ends. Germline-derived CDR1 and CDR2 are SGHVS and FNYEAQ. The CDR3 extends over 13 amino acids.

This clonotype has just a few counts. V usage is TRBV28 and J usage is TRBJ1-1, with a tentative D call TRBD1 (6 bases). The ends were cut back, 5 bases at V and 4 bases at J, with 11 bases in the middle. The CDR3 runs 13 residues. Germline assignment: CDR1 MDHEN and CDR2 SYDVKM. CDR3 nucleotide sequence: TGTGCCAGCAGTCCCGGACAGCTCACTGAAGCTTTCTTT. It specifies CASSPGQLTEAFF. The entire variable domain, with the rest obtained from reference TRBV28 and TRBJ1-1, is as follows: DVKVTQSSRYLVKRTGEKVFLECVQDMDHENMFWYRQDPGLGLRLIYFSYDVKMKEKGDIPEGYSVSREKKERFSLILESASTNQTSMYLCASSPGQLTEAFFGQGTRLTVV.

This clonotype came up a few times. The CDR3 protein is CASSTRPGQGAHGAFF. The DNA of the CDR3 is TGTGCCAGCAGTACTAGGCCGGGACAGGGGGCTCATGGAGCTTTCTTT. The chain has TRBV28 and TRBJ1-1; TRBD1 matches at 12 bases. Trimming cost V 5 bases and J 10 bases; bases outside gene matches: 14. Germline V gene lookup returns CDR1 MDHEN and CDR2 SYDVKM. This CDR3 has 16 residues.

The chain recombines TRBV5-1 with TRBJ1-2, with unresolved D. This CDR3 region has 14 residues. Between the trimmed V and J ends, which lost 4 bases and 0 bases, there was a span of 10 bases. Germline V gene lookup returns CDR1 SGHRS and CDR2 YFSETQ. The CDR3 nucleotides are TGCGCCAGCAGCCGGACCGGGACTAACTATGGCTACACCTTC. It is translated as CASSRTGTNYGYTF.

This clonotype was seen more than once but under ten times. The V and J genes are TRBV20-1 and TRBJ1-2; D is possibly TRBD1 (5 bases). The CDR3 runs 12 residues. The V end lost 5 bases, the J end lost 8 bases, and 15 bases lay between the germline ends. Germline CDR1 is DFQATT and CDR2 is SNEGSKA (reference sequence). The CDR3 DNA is TGCAGTGCTTTACAGGCCTTACGGGGCTACACCTTC. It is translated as CSALQALRGYTF.

The DNA for the CDR3 is TGCGCCAGCAGCCTAAGTGCCAAGAACACCGGGGAGCTGTTTTTT. Translating it yields CASSLSAKNTGELFF. The chain has TRBV5-1 and TRBJ2-2; D gene ambiguous. The CDR3 runs to 15 residues. The germline V gene encodes CDR1 SGHRS and CDR2 YFSETQ. V was clipped by 4 bases and J by 1 base, with 11 bases between them.

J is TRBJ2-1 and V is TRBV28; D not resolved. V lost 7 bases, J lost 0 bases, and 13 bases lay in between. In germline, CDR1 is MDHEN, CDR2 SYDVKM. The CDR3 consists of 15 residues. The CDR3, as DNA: TGTGCCAGCATCCCCTGGGCCGGCTCCTACAATGAGCAGTTCTTC. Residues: CASIPWAGSYNEQFF.

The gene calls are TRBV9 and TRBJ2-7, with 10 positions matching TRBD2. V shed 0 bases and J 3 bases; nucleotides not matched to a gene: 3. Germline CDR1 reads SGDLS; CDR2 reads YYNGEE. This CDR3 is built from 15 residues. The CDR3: CASSVASGSFYEQYF. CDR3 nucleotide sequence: TGTGCCAGCAGCGTAGCTAGCGGGAGTTTCTACGAGCAGTACTTC. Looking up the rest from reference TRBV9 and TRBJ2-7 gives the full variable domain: DSGVTQTPKHLITATGQRVTLRCSPRSGDLSVYWYQQSLDQGLQFLIQYYNGEERAKGNILERFSAQQFPDLHSELNLSSLELGDSALYFCASSVASGSFYEQYFGPGTRLTVT.

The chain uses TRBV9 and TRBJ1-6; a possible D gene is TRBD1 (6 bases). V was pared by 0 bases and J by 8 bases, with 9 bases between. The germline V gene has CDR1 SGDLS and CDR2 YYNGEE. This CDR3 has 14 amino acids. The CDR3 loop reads CASSVVGADSPLHF. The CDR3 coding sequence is TGTGCCAGCAGCGTAGTGGGGGCGGATTCACCCCTCCACTTT.

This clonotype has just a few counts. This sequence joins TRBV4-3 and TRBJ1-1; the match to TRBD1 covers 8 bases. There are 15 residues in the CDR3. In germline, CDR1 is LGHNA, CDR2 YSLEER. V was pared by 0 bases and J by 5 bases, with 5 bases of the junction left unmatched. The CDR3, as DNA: TGCGCCAGCAGCCAAGACACAGGGGGATGGACTGAAGCTTTCTTT. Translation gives CASSQDTGGWTEAFF.

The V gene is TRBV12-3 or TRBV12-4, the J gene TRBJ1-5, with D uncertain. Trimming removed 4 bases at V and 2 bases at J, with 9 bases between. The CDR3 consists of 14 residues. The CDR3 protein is CASSSGPGNQPQHF. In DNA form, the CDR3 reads TGTGCCAGCAGTTCCGGACCCGGCAATCAGCCCCAGCATTTT.

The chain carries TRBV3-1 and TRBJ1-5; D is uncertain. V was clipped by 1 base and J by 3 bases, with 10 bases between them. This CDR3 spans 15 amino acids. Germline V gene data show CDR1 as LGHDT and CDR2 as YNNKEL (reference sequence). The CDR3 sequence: CASSQAIGFNQPQHF. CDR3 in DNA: TGTGCCAGCAGCCAAGCGATAGGTTTCAATCAGCCCCAGCATTTT.

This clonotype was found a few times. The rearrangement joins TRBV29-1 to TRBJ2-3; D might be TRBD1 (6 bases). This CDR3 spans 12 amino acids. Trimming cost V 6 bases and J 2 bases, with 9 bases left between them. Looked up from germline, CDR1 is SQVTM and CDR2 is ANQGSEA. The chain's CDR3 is CSVRTATDTQYF. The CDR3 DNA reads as TGCAGCGTGAGGACAGCCACAGATACGCAGTATTTT.

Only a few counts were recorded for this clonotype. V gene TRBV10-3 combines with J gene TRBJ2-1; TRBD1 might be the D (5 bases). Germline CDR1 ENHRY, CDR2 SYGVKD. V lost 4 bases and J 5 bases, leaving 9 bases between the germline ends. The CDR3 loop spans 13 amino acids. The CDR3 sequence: CAISGTRDNEQFF. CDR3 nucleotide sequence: TGTGCCATCAGTGGGACAAGAGACAATGAGCAGTTCTTC.

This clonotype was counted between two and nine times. The CDR3 region has the DNA TGTGCCAGCAGCCCGGGAGGCGGGGAGCTGTTTTTT. Its translation is CASSPGGGELFF. The chain links TRBV3-1 to TRBJ2-2; 7 bases are a match to TRBD2. CDR1 and CDR2 (germline): LGHDT, YNNKEL (reference sequence). This CDR3 is 12 amino acids long. After removal of 4 bases from V and 7 bases from J, the junction contained 0 bases not matched to a gene.

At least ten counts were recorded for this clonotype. Here the CDR3 reads CASSPEKWNTGELFF. Here the CDR3 DNA reads TGTGCCAGCAGCCCTGAAAAGTGGAACACCGGGGAGCTGTTTTTT. The rearrangement joins TRBV7-8 to TRBJ2-2; no definite D call. CDR1 and CDR2 from the germline V gene are SGHVS and FQNEAQ. The CDR3 spans 15 residues. V was clipped by 5 bases and J by 1 base, with 11 bases between them.

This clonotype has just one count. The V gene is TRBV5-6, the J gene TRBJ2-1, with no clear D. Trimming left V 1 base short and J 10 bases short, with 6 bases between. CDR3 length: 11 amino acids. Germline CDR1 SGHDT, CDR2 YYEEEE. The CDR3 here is CASSLSEEQFF. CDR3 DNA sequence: TGTGCCAGCAGCTTGTCCGAGGAGCAGTTCTTC.

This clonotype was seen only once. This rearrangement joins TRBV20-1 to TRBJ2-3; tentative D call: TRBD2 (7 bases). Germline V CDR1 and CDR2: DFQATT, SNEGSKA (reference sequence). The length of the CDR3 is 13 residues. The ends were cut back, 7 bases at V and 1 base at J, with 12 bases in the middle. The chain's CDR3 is CSVRGGGTDTQYF. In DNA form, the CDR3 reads TGCAGTGTGAGGGGGGGTGGCACAGATACGCAGTATTTT.

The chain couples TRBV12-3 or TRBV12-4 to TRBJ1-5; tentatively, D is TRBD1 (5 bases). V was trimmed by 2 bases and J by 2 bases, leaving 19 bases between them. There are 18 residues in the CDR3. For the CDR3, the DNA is TGTGCCAGCAGTTTAATGCGTTTGCAGGGAAGGCGCAATCAGCCCCAGCATTTT. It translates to CASSLMRLQGRRNQPQHF.

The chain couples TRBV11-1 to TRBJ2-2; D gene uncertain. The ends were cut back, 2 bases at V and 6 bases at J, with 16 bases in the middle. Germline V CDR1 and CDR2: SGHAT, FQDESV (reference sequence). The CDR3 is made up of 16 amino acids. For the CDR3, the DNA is TGTGCCAGCAGCTTAATTCGCCGGTCCGTGGCCGGGGAGCTGTTTTTT. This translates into CASSLIRRSVAGELFF.

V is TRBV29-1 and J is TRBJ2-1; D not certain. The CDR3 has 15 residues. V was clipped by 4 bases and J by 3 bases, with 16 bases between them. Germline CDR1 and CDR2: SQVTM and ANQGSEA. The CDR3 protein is CSVAMSVGNYNEQFF. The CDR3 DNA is TGCAGCGTTGCGATGTCTGTAGGGAACTACAATGAGCAGTTCTTC.

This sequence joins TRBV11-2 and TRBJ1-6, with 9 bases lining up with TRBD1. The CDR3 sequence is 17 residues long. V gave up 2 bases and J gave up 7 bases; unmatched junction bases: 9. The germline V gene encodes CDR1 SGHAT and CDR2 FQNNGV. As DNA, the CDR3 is TGTGCCAGCAGCTTACGCCCGGGACAGGGTTGGAATTCACCCCTCCACTTT. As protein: CASSLRPGQGWNSPLHF.

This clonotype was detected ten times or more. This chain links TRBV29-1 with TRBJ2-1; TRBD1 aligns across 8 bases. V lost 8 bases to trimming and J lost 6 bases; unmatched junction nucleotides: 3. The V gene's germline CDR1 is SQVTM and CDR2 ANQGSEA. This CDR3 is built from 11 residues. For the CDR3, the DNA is TGCAGCACCGACAGGGGCAATGAGCAGTTCTTC. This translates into CSTDRGNEQFF.